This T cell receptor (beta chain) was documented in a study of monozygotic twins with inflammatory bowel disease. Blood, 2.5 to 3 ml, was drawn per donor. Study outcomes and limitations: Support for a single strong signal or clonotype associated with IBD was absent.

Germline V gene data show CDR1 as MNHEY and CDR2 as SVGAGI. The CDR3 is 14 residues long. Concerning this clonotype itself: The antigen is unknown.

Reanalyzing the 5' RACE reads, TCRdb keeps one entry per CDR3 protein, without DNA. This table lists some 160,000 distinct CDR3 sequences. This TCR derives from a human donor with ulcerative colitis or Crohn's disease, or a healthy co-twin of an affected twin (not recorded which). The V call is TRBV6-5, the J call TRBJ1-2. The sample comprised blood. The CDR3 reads CASSYDDSDYGYTF.